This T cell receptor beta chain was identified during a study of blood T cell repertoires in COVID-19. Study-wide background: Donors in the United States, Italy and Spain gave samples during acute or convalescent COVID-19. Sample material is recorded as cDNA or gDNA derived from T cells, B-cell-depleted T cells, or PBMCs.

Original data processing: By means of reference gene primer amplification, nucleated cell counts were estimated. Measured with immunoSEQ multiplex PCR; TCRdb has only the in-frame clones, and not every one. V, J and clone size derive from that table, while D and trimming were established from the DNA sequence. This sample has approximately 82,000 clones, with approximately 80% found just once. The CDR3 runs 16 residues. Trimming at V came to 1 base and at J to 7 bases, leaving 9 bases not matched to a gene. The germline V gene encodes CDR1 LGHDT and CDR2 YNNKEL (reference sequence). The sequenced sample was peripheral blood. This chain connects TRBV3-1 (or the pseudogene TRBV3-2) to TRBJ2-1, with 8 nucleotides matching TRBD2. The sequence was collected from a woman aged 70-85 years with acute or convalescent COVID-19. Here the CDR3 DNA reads TGTGCCAGCAGCCAAGGACCTAGCGCTAGCGGGAATGAGCAGTTCTTC. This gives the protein CASSQGPSASGNEQFF.